This T cell receptor (beta chain) originates from a study of blood T cell repertoires in COVID-19. Overall study context: The cDNA or gDNA used as material had been derived from T cells, B-cell-depleted T cells, or PBMCs.

How the authors handled the data: From reference gene primer amplification, estimates of nucleated cell counts were derived. The assay was immunoSEQ multiplex PCR, and TCRdb's table has in-frame clones only and misses some. Clone size and V and J calls were adopted from that table, with D and trimming inferred from the DNA. The sample includes more than 200,000 clones, around 88% of them seen just once. The origin of this receptor is a woman aged 25 to 39 who had recovered from COVID-19. Sample: PBMCs or T cells enriched from blood (not recorded which).

CDR3 in amino acids: CASSIGTGYEQYF. As DNA, the CDR3 is TGTGCCAGCAGCATAGGGACAGGATACGAGCAGTACTTC. This sequence joins TRBV11-2 and TRBJ2-7; TRBD1 agrees at 8 bases. V dropped 5 bases and J dropped 4; count of bases not matched to a gene: 4. Germline-derived CDR1 and CDR2 are SGHAT and FQNNGV. The CDR3 runs to 13 residues.